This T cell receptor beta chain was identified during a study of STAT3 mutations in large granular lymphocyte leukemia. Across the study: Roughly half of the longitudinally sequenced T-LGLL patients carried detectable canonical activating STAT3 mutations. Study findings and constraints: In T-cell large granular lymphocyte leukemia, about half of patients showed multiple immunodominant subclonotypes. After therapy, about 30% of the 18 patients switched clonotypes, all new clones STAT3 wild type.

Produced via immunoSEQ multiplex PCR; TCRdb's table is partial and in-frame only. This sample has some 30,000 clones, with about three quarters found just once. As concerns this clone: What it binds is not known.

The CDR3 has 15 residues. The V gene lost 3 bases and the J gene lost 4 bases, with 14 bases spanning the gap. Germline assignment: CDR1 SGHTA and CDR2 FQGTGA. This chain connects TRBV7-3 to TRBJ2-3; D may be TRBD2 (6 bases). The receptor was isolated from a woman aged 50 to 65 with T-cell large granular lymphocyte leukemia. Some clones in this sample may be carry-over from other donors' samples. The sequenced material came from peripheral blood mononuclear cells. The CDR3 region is CASSLGLPGPDTQYF. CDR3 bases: TGTGCCAGCAGCTTGGGACTCCCGGGCCCAGATACGCAGTATTTT.